This is a list of T cell receptor beta chains from one sample in a study of cytomegalovirus exposure and HLA in healthy donors. Sequencing was performed with immunoSEQ multiplex PCR; in TCRdb, only in-frame clones are kept and a portion is missing. The data show more than 90,000 clones, approximately 93% seen once. Sequencing used PBMCs. Every receptor here comes from a young woman in good health and CMV-seropositive. The CDR3 runs from the conserved cysteine through the conserved F or W. The D gene is left open where the match is weak. Not every row has a clone size; where given, it reads once, few, many or a size class.

TRBJ2-3 15 NA TRBV11-2 NA TGTGCCAGCAGCTTAAGCGGAACTAGCACAGATACGCAGTATTTT CASSLSGTSTDTQYF
TRBJ2-1 14 NA TRBV28 TRBD2 TGTGCCAGCGTAGCGGGAGGATCATACAATGAGCAGTTCTTC CASVAGGSYNEQFF
TRBJ2-7 14 NA TRBV11-2 NA TGTGCCAGCAGCTTGAATACGGGGCGGGGCGAGCAGTACTTC CASSLNTGRGEQYF
TRBJ1-1 13 once TRBV6-4 NA TGTGCCAGCAGCTCGGGGTGGTGGACTGAAGCTTTCTTT CASSSGWWTEAFF
TRBJ1-1 10 NA TRBV30 NA TGTGCCCTGGGGGGTCATGAAGCTTTCTTT CALGGHEAFF
TRBJ1-2 11 NA TRBV28 NA TGTGCCAGCGGCGAACGGGGTGGCTACACCTTC CASGERGGYTF
TRBJ2-2 14 NA TRBV6-6 TRBD1 TGTGCCAGCAGTTTCACAGGGGGCACCGGGGAGCTGTTTTTT CASSFTGGTGELFF
TRBJ2-7 11 NA TRBV6-1 NA TGTGCCAGCACCAACCGGGGCGAGCAGTACTTC CASTNRGEQYF
TRBJ1-5 15 NA TRBV28 NA TGTGCCAGCAGAAAAGACAGGACTAGCAATCAGCCCCAGCATTTT CASRKDRTSNQPQHF
TRBJ2-7 14 once TRBV5-1 TRBD2 TGCGCCAGCAGCGGGGGACTAGCGGGAGCCGAGCAGTACTTC CASSGGLAGAEQYF
TRBJ2-7 18 NA TRBV5-6 TRBD1 TGTGCCAGCACACAGGGGCACGTCGGCCCCCGTAGCTCCTACGAGCAGTACTTC CASTQGHVGPRSSYEQYF
TRBJ1-4 13 NA TRBV29-1 NA TGCAGCGTTGAAGACAGGGGCGGTGAAAAACTGTTTTTT CSVEDRGGEKLFF
TRBJ2-1 16 NA TRBV9 NA TGTGCCAGCAGCGTAGATTTAGCGGCACTATACAATGAGCAGTTCTTC CASSVDLAALYNEQFF
TRBJ1-5 13 NA TRBV30 NA TGTGCCTGGAGTGGCGGGGTCCGTGAGCCCCAGCATTTT CAWSGGVREPQHF
TRBJ2-5 16 NA TRBV7-2 TRBD2 TGTGCCAGCAGCTTTAGACTAGCGGGATACCAAGAGACCCAGTACTTC CASSFRLAGYQETQYF
TRBJ2-3 15 NA TRBV6-5 NA TGTGCCAGCAGTGCCAACAGGGTATCGGCAGATACGCAGTATTTT CASSANRVSADTQYF